The clone carrying this T cell receptor beta chain was counted at least ten times. The data originate from a study of Graves' ophthalmopathy and Graves' hyperthyroidism. Donors with ophthalmopathy: moderate-to-severe activity, CAS ≥3, NOSPECS ≥4, duration under 3 months. The junction had 3 bases not matched to a gene; V was cut back by 2 bases and J by 0 bases. Per germline, CDR1 MNHNS and CDR2 SASEGT. The CDR3 totals 15 residues. Amplification of TCR beta CDR3 regions used RNA transcripts. An initial RT-PCR round employing HTBI primers preceded a second-round multiplex PCR. TCRdb independently ran MiXCR on the multiplex PCR reads; one entry per CDR3 protein. The table includes about 480,000 distinct CDR3 sequences, under 15% detected once.

This receptor was taken from a woman under 40 with Graves' ophthalmopathy. Sequencing was done on a sample of blood. This chain joins TRBV6-1 and TRBJ2-7, with 8 nucleotides matching TRBD2. DNA for the CDR3: TGTGCCAGCAGTGAAATTAGCGGGGACTCCTACGAGCAGTACTTC. Its protein product is CASSEISGDSYEQYF.